These T cell receptor beta chains were read from a single sample in a study of beta chain features in type 1 diabetes. Assay: immunoSEQ multiplex PCR; the TCRdb copy retains only in-frame clones and omits some. The sample gives approximately 470,000 clones, roughly 31% of which show up once; around 0.065% is in the top ten. Sequenced input: naive CD4+ T cells from blood. The receptors come from a man between 18 and 29 years old in good health. Each CDR3 is given with its conserved first and last residue. Each record gives: CDR3 length, clone size, J gene, V gene, D gene, CDR3 protein, CDR3 DNA. The D gene is left open where the match is weak. For some rows the clone size is stated as once, few or many, or as a class when expanded; others skip it.

CDR3 length: 15; clone size: once; J gene: TRBJ2-1; V gene: TRBV10-2; D gene: TRBD2; CDR3 protein: CASSPSGRVYNEQFF; CDR3 DNA: TGCGCCAGCAGCCCTAGCGGGAGGGTCTACAATGAGCAGTTCTTC
CDR3 length: 14; clone size: few; J gene: TRBJ1-1; V gene: TRBV30; D gene: .; CDR3 protein: CAWSADRANTEAFF; CDR3 DNA: TGTGCCTGGAGTGCCGACAGAGCGAACACTGAAGCTTTCTTT
CDR3 length: 15; clone size: few; J gene: TRBJ2-2; V gene: TRBV30; D gene: .; CDR3 protein: CAWSLGLPNTGELFF; CDR3 DNA: TGTGCCTGGAGTTTAGGGCTGCCTAACACCGGGGAGCTGTTTTTT
CDR3 length: 14; clone size: few; J gene: TRBJ2-3; V gene: TRBV14; D gene: TRBD1; CDR3 protein: CASSVNRGPDTQYF; CDR3 DNA: TGTGCCAGCAGTGTTAACAGGGGCCCAGATACGCAGTATTTT
CDR3 length: 15; clone size: .; J gene: TRBJ1-2; V gene: TRBV7-2; D gene: TRBD1; CDR3 protein: CASSRDSAQNYGYTF; CDR3 DNA: TGTGCCAGCAGCCGGGACAGTGCCCAAAACTATGGCTACACCTTC
CDR3 length: 16; clone size: .; J gene: TRBJ2-7; V gene: TRBV6-5; D gene: .; CDR3 protein: CASSYSTPISSYEQYF; CDR3 DNA: TGTGCCAGCAGTTACTCGACTCCGATCAGCTCCTACGAGCAGTACTTC
CDR3 length: 13; clone size: few; J gene: TRBJ2-7; V gene: TRBV29-1; D gene: TRBD2; CDR3 protein: CSGTSGMGLEQYF; CDR3 DNA: TGCAGCGGTACTAGCGGGATGGGGCTCGAGCAGTACTTC
CDR3 length: 13; clone size: .; J gene: TRBJ2-7; V gene: TRBV5-1; D gene: .; CDR3 protein: CASSTEAGREQYF; CDR3 DNA: TGCGCCAGCAGCACAGAGGCAGGGCGCGAGCAGTACTTC
CDR3 length: 17; clone size: .; J gene: TRBJ1-5; V gene: TRBV23-1; D gene: .; CDR3 protein: CASSQTFRQKPYQPQHF; CDR3 DNA: TGCGCCAGCAGTCAGACTTTTCGCCAGAAACCCTATCAGCCCCAGCATTTT
CDR3 length: 13; clone size: few; J gene: TRBJ1-2; V gene: TRBV6-5; D gene: TRBD1; CDR3 protein: CASRPDRDYGYTF; CDR3 DNA: TGTGCCAGCAGACCCGACAGGGACTATGGCTACACCTTC
CDR3 length: 12; clone size: once; J gene: TRBJ2-7; V gene: TRBV4-2; D gene: .; CDR3 protein: CASSQDETGQYF; CDR3 DNA: TGTGCCAGCAGCCAAGATGAGACAGGGCAGTACTTC
CDR3 length: 16; clone size: .; J gene: TRBJ2-6; V gene: TRBV6-6; D gene: .; CDR3 protein: CASSSHWSSGANVLTF; CDR3 DNA: TGTGCCAGCAGTTCCCACTGGAGCTCTGGGGCCAACGTCCTGACTTTC
CDR3 length: 12; clone size: .; J gene: TRBJ2-5; V gene: TRBV28; D gene: .; CDR3 protein: CASTGTRETQYF; CDR3 DNA: TGTGCCAGCACCGGGACAAGAGAGACCCAGTACTTC
CDR3 length: 12; clone size: .; J gene: TRBJ2-7; V gene: TRBV29-1; D gene: .; CDR3 protein: CSVEKGTYEQYF; CDR3 DNA: TGCAGCGTTGAAAAGGGGACGTACGAGCAGTACTTC
CDR3 length: 14; clone size: .; J gene: TRBJ1-2; V gene: TRBV30; D gene: .; CDR3 protein: CAWSVARGSYGYTF; CDR3 DNA: TGTGCCTGGAGTGTAGCTAGAGGATCGTATGGCTACACCTTC
CDR3 length: 16; clone size: few; J gene: TRBJ1-5; V gene: TRBV19; D gene: TRBD1; CDR3 protein: CASSAKDRGGNQPQHF; CDR3 DNA: TGTGCCAGTAGTGCTAAGGACAGGGGCGGCAATCAGCCCCAGCATTTT
CDR3 length: 24; clone size: .; J gene: TRBJ2-1; V gene: TRBV7-1; D gene: .; CDR3 protein: CASSSAHRAKDRRSGSEGPYEQFF; CDR3 DNA: TGTGCCAGCAGCTCAGCCCATAGGGCCAAGGACAGGAGAAGCGGGAGTGAGGGGCCGTATGAGCAGTTCTTC
CDR3 length: 14; clone size: .; J gene: TRBJ2-5; V gene: TRBV7-8; D gene: .; CDR3 protein: CASSLAGTGRAQYF; CDR3 DNA: TGTGCCAGCAGCTTAGCGGGGACGGGCCGGGCCCAGTACTTC
CDR3 length: 13; clone size: .; J gene: TRBJ2-1; V gene: TRBV7-2; D gene: .; CDR3 protein: CASSLSPSWEQFF; CDR3 DNA: TGTGCCAGCAGCTTAAGTCCATCCTGGGAGCAGTTCTTC
CDR3 length: 12; clone size: few; J gene: TRBJ2-1; V gene: TRBV7-2; D gene: .; CDR3 protein: CASSLVGDEQFF; CDR3 DNA: TGTGCCAGCAGCTTAGTGGGGGATGAGCAGTTCTTC
CDR3 length: 15; clone size: few; J gene: TRBJ2-1; V gene: TRBV5-4; D gene: TRBD2; CDR3 protein: CASSPTSGSWNEQFF; CDR3 DNA: TGTGCCAGCAGCCCGACTAGCGGGAGTTGGAATGAGCAGTTCTTC
CDR3 length: 15; clone size: .; J gene: TRBJ2-3; V gene: TRBV18; D gene: .; CDR3 protein: CASSPQPLGTDTQYF; CDR3 DNA: TGTGCCAGCTCACCACAACCCCTGGGAACAGATACGCAGTATTTT
CDR3 length: 15; clone size: .; J gene: TRBJ2-3; V gene: TRBV7-3; D gene: TRBD2; CDR3 protein: CASSLIAGPTDTQYF; CDR3 DNA: TGTGCCAGCAGCCTTATAGCGGGACCCACAGATACGCAGTATTTT
CDR3 length: 14; clone size: few; J gene: TRBJ2-5; V gene: TRBV10-3; D gene: .; CDR3 protein: CATRTAGGQETQYF; CDR3 DNA: TGTGCCACCCGGACGGCTGGCGGGCAAGAGACCCAGTACTTC
CDR3 length: 12; clone size: .; J gene: TRBJ1-1; V gene: TRBV30; D gene: .; CDR3 protein: CAWRTGGTEAFF; CDR3 DNA: TGTGCCTGGAGGACAGGCGGGACTGAAGCTTTCTTT
CDR3 length: 12; clone size: .; J gene: TRBJ2-3; V gene: TRBV6-6; D gene: .; CDR3 protein: CASSEYTDTQYF; CDR3 DNA: TGTGCCAGCAGCGAATACACAGATACGCAGTATTTT
CDR3 length: 14; clone size: .; J gene: TRBJ2-1; V gene: TRBV30; D gene: .; CDR3 protein: CAWSVRSGYNEQFF; CDR3 DNA: TGTGCCTGGAGTGTACGGAGCGGCTACAATGAGCAGTTCTTC